This T cell receptor beta chain was sequenced for a study of T cell responses to AZD1222 COVID-19 vaccine (dated by TCRdb to the early 2020s). At the level of the whole study: A total of over 230 trial participants underwent TCR sequencing, of whom about 200 received two doses of AZD1222 and about 25 received two doses of the MenACWY control vaccine. Trial participants were enrolled by age into 18-55, 56-69 and 70-plus year subgroups, with around 150, 28 and 57 TCR-sequenced participants respectively. Study-wide conclusions, independent of this receptor: Participants were mostly white British, with more females than males. The authors suggested clonal diversity may have been underestimated. In the small 56-69-year group, the increase in depth fell short of significance, most likely because of low power. No day 14 peak-response samples were available, so repertoires were characterized only after the peak T cell response. Conclusions about previously exposed vaccinees were limited because only six AZD1222 recipients were SARS-CoV-2 seropositive at baseline. Spike-specific TCR breadth and depth rose significantly after two AZD1222 doses compared with day 0 and with MenACWY recipients. CD4 TCRs associated with the vaccine covered the entire spike protein, and the dominant responses were in regions 160-218 and 743-854. Epitopes outside the regions mutated in the B.1.351 and B.1.1.7 variants were reportedly recognized by nearly half of the unique spike-specific TCRs.

The sample's time point label is to be understood as: about 28 days (+/-7) after the second vaccine dose. AZD1222 recipients with second doses at about 4 weeks or about 12 weeks were pooled, because spike-specific TCR depth and breadth did not differ between schedules. Samples from vaccinated people were obtained from the UK trials COV001 and COV002, which included a single-blind randomized controlled phase 2/3 trial of AZD1222 (ChAdOx1 nCoV-19) in healthy adults. For TCRbeta chain sequencing, PBMC samples were collected from trial participants at day 0 and at day 28 after the second dose. The CDR3 regions of human TCRbeta chains were subjected to immunosequencing. The study's own analysis went as follows. Repertoire TCRs were matched against a reference library of SARS-CoV-2-specific TCRs generated with the MIRA antigen-specificity platform. Breadth was defined as the fraction of unique TCRs that were SARS-CoV-2-associated. Depth was defined as the fraction of total T cells that were SARS-CoV-2-associated. Using the MIRA data, each spike-specific TCR was assigned both to the spike region to which the TCR was reactive and to a CD4 or CD8 class. Log10-transformed breadth and depth values were compared by one-way ANOVA with Sidak's multiple comparisons tests. TCRdb mirrors the immuneACCESS table, restricted to in-frame sequences. Some clones are absent from its copies; in checked studies, under half trace to an unresolved V gene, and the reason for the others is unknown. Clone size and V and J calls were adopted from that table, with D and trimming inferred from the DNA. The sample table holds over 85,000 clones, of which approximately 89% were seen once. The ten largest clones take up approximately 5.3% of the sample.

For this clone: The specificity of this receptor is unknown. Base qualities are not provided; no much larger clone lies one nucleotide away.

Including the terminal cysteine and phenylalanine, the CDR3 comprises 16 residues. The entry retains the CDR3 DNA only, 48 bases that are in frame from base 1. At the junction V is shortened by 0 bases and J by 5 bases, with 16 bases in between. CDR1 and CDR2, per the germline V gene (reference sequence), are MNHEY and SMNVEV. Sample: peripheral blood, taken 28 days after the second AZD1222 dose. The sequence was collected from an adult who received the AZD1222 COVID-19 vaccine. The chain is made from TRBV27 and TRBJ2-5; the D gene is perhaps TRBD1, from 6 matching bases. In nucleotides, the sequence is TGTGCCAGCAGTTTATCCTATTCAGGGGCGGAGGAGACCCAGTACTTC. This encodes CASSLSYSGAEETQYF.